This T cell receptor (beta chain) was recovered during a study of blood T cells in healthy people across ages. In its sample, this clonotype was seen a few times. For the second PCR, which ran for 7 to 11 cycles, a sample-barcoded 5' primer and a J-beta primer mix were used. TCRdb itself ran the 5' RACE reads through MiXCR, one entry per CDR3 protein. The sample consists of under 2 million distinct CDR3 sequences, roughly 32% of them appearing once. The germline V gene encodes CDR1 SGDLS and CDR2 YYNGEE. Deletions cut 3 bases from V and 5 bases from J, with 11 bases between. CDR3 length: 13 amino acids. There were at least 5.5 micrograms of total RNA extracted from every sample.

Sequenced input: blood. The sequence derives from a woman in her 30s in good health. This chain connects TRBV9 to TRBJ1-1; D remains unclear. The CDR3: CASSERGGTEAFF. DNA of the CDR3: TGTGCCAGCAGCGAACGGGGTGGGACTGAAGCTTTCTTT.